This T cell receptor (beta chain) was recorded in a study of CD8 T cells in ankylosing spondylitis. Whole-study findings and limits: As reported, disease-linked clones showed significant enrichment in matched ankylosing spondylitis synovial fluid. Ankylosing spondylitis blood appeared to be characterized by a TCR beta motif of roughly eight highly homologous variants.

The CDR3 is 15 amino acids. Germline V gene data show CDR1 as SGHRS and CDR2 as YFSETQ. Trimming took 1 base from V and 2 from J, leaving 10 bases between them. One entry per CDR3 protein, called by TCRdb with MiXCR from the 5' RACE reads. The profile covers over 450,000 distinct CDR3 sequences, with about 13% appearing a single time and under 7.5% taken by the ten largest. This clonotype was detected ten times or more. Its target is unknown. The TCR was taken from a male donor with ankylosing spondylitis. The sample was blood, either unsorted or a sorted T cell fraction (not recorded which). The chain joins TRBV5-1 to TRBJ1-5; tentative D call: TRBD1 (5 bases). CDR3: CASSLIGGGNQPQHF. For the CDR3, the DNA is TGCGCCAGCAGCTTGATCGGGGGGGGCAATCAGCCCCAGCATTTT.